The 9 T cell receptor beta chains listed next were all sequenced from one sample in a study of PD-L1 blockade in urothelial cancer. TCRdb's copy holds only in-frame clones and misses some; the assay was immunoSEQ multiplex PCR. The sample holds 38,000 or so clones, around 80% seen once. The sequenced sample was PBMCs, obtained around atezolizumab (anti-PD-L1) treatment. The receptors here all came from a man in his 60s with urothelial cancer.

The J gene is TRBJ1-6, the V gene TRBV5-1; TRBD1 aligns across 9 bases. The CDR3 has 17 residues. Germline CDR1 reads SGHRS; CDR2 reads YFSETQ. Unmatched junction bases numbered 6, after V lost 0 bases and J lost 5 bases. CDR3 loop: CASSLGSWTGDNSPLHF. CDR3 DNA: TGCGCCAGCAGCTTGGGGTCATGGACAGGGGATAATTCACCCCTCCACTTT.

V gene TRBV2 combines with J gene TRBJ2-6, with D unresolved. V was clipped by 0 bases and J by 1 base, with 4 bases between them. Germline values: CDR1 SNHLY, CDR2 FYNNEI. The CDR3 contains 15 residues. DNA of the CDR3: TGTGCCAGCAGTGAAGCCGGGTCTGGGGCCAACGTCCTGACTTTC. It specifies CASSEAGSGANVLTF. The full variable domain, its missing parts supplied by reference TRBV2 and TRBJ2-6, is EPEVTQTPSHQVTQMGQEVILRCVPISNHLYFYWYRQILGQKVEFLVSFYNNEISEKSEIFDDQFSVERPDGSNFTLKIRSTKLEDSAMYFCASSEAGSGANVLTFGAGSRLTVL.

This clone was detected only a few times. In DNA form, the CDR3 reads TGTGCCAGTAGTATAGTGGGGACAGGCTCTGGAAACACCATATATTTT. Protein sequence: CASSIVGTGSGNTIYF. The chain has TRBV19 and TRBJ1-3; 8 bases are a match to TRBD1. The germline gives CDR1 LNHDA, CDR2 SQIVND (reference sequence). The CDR3 has 16 residues. Unmatched junction bases numbered 2, after V lost 1 base and J lost 0 bases.

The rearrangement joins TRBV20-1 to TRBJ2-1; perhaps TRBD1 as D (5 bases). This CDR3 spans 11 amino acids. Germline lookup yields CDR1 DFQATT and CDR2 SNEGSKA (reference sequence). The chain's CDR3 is CSVTQGNEQFF. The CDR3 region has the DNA TGCAGCGTTACCCAGGGCAATGAGCAGTTCTTC.

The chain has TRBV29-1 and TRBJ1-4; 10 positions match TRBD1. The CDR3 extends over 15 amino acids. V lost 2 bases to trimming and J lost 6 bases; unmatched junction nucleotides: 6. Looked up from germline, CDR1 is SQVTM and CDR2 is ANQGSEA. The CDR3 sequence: CSVEMDRGRDEKLFF. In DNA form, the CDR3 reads TGCAGCGTTGAAATGGACAGGGGGAGGGATGAAAAACTGTTTTTT.

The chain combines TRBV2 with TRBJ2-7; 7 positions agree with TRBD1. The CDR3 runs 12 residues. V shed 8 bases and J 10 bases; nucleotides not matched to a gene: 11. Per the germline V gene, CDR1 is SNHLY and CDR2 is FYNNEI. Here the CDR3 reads CASGTLTGLQYF. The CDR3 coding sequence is TGTGCCAGCGGGACCCTGACAGGGCTTCAGTACTTC.

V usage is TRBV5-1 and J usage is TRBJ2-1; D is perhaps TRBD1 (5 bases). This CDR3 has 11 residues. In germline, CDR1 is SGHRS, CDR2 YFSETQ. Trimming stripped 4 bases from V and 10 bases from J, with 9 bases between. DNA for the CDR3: TGCGCCAGCAGCACCCGACAGGAGCAGTTCTTC. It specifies CASSTRQEQFF.

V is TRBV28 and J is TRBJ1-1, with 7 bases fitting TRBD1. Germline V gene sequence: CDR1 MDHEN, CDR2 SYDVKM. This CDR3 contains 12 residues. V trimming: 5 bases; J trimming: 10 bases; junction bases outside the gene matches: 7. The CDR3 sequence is CASSLQGVRAFF. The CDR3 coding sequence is TGTGCCAGCAGTCTGCAGGGGGTGCGAGCTTTCTTT.

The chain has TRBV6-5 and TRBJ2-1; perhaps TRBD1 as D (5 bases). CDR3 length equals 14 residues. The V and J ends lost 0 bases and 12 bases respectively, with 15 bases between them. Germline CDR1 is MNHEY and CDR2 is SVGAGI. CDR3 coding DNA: TGTGCCAGCAGTTACTCTGCCGGCCCTCAGGGGCAGTTCTTC. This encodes CASSYSAGPQGQFF.